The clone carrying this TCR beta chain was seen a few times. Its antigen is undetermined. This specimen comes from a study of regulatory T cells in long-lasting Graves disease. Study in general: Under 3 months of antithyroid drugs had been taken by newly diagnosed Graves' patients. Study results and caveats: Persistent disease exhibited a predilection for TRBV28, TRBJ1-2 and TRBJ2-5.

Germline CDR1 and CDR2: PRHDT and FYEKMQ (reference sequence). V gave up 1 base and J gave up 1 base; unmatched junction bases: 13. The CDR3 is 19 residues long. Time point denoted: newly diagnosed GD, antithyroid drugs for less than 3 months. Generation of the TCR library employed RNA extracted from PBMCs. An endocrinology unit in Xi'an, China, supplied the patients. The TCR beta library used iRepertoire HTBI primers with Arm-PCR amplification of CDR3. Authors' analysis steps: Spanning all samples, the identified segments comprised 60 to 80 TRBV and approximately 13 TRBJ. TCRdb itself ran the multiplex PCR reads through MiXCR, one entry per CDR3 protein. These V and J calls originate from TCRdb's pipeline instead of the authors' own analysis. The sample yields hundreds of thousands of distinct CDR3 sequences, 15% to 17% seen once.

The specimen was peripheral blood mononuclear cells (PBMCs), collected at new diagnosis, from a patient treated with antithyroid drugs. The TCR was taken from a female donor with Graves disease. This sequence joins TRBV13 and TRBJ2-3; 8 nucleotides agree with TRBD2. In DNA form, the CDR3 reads TGTGCCAGCAGCTTAGTATCACTAGCGGAGGGGCCGGGCACAGATACGCAGTATTTT. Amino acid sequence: CASSLVSLAEGPGTDTQYF.